This T cell receptor beta chain was captured by sequencing in a study of regulatory T cells in long-lasting Graves disease. Only a few counts were recorded for this clonotype. Its matching antigen is unknown. Findings of the study overall: Gene preferences differed: TRBV28, TRBJ1-2, TRBJ2-5 in persistent cases. Lower TCR diversity characterized persistent Graves' patients relative to newly diagnosed patients. Persistent patients had a count of shared public clonotypes (around 2,700) that exceeded that of new patients (approximately 1,000).

The CDR3 is made up of 13 amino acids. V lost 2 bases and J lost 2, with 10 bases in between. The germline V gene encodes CDR1 GTSNPN and CDR2 SVGIG (reference sequence). The time point was: persistent/refractory GD, antithyroid drugs over 5 years with positive TRAb. PBMC RNA served as the TCR library source. iRepertoire HTBI primers and Arm-PCR of CDR3 regions built TCR beta libraries. Via MiXCR, TCRdb re-called the multiplex PCR reads, giving one row per CDR3 protein. The sample lists approximately 400,000 distinct CDR3 sequences, roughly a quarter occurring once. V gene TRBV30 combines with J gene TRBJ2-7; D is possibly TRBD1 or TRBD2 (5 bases each). The sequencing here drew on peripheral blood mononuclear cells (PBMCs), taken when the disease was refractory, from a patient treated with antithyroid drugs. The source of this sequence is a female donor with Graves disease. The CDR3 spells CAWSRDGPYEQYF. The CDR3 DNA reads as TGTGCCTGGAGTAGGGACGGTCCCTACGAGCAGTACTTC.